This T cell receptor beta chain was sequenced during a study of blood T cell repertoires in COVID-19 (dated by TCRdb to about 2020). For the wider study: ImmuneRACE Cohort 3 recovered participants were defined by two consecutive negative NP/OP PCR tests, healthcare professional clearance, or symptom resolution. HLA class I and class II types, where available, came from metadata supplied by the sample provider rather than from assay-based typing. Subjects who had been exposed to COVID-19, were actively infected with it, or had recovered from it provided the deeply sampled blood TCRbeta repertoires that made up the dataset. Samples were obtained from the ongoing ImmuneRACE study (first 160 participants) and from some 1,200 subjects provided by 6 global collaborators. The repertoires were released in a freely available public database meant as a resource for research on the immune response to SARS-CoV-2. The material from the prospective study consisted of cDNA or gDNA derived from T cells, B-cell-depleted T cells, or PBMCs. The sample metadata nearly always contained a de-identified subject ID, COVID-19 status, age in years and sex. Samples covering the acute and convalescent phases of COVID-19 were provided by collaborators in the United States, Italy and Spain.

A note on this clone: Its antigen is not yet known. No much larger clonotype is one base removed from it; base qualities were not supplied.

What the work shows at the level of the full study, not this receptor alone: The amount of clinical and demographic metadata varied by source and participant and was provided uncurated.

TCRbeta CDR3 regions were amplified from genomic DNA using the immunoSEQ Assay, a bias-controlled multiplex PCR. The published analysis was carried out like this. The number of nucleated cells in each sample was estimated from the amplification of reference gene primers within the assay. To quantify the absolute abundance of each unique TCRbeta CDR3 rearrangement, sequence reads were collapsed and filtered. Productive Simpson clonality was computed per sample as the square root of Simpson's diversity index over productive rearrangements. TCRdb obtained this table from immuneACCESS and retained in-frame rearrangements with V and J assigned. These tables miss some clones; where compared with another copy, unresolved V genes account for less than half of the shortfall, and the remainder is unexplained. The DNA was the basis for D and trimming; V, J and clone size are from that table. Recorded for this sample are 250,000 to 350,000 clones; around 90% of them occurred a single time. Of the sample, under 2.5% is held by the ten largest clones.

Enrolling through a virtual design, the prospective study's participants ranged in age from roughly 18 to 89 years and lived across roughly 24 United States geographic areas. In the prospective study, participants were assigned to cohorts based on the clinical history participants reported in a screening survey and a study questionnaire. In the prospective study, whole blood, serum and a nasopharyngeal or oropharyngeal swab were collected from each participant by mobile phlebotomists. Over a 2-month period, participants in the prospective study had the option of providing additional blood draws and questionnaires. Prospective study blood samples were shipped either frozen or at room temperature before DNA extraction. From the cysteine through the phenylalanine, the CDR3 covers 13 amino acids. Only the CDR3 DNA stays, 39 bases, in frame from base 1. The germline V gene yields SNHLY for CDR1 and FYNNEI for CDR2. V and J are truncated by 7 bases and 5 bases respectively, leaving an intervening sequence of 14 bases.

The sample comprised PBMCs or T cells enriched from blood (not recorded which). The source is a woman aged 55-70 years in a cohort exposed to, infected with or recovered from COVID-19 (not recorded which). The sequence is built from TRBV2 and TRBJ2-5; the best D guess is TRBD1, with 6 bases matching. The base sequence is TGTGCCAGCAACTCCCGACAGGTCGAGACCCAGTACTTC. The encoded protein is CASNSRQVETQYF.